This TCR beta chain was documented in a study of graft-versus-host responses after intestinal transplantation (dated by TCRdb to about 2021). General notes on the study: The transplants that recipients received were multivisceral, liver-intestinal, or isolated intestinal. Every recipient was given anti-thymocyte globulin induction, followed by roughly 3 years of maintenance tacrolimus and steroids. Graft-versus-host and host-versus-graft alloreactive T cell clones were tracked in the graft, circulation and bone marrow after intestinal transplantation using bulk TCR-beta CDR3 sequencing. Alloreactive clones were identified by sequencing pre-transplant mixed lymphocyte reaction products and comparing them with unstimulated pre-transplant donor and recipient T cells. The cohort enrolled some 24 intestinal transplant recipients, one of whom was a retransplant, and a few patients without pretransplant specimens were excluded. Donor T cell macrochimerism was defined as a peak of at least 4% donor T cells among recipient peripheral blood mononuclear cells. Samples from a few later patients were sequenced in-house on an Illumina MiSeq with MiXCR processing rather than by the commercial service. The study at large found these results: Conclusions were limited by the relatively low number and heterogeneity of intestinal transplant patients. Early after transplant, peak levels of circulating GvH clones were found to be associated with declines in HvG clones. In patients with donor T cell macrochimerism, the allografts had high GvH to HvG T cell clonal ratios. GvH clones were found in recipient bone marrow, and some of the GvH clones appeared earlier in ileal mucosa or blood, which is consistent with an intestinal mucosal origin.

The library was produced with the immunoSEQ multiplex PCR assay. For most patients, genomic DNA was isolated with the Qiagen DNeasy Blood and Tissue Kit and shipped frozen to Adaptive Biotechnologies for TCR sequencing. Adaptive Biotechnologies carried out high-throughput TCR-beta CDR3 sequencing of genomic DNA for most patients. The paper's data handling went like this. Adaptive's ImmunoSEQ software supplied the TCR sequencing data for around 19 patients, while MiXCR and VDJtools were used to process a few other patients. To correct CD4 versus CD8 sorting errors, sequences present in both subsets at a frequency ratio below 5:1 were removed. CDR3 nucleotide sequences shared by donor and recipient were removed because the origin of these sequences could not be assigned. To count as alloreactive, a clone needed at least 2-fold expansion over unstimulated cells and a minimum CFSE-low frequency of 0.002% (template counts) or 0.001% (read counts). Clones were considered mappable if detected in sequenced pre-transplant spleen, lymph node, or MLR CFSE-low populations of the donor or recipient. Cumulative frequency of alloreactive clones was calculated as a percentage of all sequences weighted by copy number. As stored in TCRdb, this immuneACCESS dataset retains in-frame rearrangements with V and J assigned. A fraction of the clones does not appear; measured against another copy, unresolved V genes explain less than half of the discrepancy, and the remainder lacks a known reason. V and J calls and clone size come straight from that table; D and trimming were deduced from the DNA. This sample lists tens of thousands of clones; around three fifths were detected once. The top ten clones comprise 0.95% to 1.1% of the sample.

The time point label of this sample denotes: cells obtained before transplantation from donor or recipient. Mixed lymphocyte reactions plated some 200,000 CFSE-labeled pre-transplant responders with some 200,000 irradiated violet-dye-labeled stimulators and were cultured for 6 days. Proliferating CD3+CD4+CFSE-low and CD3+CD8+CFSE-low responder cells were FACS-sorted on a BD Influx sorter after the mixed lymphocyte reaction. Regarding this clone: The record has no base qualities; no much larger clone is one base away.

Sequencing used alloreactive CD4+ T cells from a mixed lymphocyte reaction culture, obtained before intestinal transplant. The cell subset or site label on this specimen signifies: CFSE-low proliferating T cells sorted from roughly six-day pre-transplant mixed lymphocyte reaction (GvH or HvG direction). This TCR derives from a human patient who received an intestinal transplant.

This receptor carries the CDR3 CASSSTPGLAGEQYF. The nucleotides read TGTGCCAGCAGCTCAACCCCGGGACTAGCGGGAGAACAGTACTTC. The chain joins TRBV5-4 to TRBJ2-7; TRBD2 agrees with 14 junctional bases. For CDR1 and CDR2, the germline V gene (reference sequence) lists SGHNT and YYREEE. At the junction V is shortened by 3 bases and J by 10 bases; bases outside the gene matches: 9. Including cysteine and phenylalanine, the CDR3 has 15 amino acids. The read is trimmed to its CDR3 DNA, 45 bases read in frame from base 1.